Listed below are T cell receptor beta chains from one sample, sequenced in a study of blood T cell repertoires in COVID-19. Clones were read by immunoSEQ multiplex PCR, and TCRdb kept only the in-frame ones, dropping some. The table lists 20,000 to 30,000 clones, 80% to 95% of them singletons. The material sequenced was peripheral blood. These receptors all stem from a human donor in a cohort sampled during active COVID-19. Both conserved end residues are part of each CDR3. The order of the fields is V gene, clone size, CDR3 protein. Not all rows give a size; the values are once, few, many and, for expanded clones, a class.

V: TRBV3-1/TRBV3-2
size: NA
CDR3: CASSHRDSLQPQHF

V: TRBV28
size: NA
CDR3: CASSFPRQGTNYGYTF

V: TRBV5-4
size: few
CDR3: CASSLGSGGTANTGELFF

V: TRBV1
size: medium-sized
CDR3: CTSSPGTSFNSGRYTGELFF

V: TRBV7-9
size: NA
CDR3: CASSLQASTGELFF

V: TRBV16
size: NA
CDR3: CASSRATGNKRQPQHF

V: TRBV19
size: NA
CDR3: CASSIEQGDSPLHF

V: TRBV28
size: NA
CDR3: CASSYRDRGSSNQPQHF

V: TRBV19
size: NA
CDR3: CASSSRRDTEAFF

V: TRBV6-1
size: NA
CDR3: CASSGAGDFVPDTQYF

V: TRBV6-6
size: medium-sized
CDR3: CASSPHLLERGVHGIYGYTF

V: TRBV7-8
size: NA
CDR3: CASSLIGRGEKLFF

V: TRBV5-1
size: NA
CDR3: CASSLAYRGVNTEAFF

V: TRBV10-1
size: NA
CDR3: CASSEGTGENYGYTF

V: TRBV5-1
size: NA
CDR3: CASSRDRGQTSGNTIYF

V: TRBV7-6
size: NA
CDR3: CASSPVPGQGSYEQYF

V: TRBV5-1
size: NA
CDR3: CASSTRWTGPQETQYF

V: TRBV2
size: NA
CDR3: CASRQLDSRNSPLHF

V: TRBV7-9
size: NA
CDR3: CASSLSGGYEKLFF

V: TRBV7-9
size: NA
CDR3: CAAGPGDTQYF

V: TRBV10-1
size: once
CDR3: CASSEDPSGYNEQFF

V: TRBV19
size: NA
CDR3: CASIGTDYGYTF

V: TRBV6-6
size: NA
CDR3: CASSGQGDTEAFF

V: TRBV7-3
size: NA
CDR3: CASSVTSGGLPKEQYF

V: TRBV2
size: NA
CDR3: CASSESSGRTDTQYF

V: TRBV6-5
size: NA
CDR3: CASSQFSGSNQPQHF

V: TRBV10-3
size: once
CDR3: CAISEPAEPQHF